The clone carrying this T cell receptor (beta chain) was seen at least ten times. The entry originates in a study of regulatory T cells in long-lasting Graves disease. Stated time point: newly diagnosed GD, antithyroid drugs for less than 3 months. Extracted RNA from PBMCs served as the source of the TCR library. Assembly of TCR beta libraries relied on iRepertoire HTBI primers together with Arm-PCR of CDR3 regions. Each CDR3 protein gets one entry after TCRdb re-called the multiplex PCR reads with MiXCR. This table has 300,000 to 400,000 distinct CDR3 sequences, approximately 15% appearing once. Germline assignment: CDR1 MDHEN and CDR2 SYDVKM. The ends were cut back, 6 bases at V and 3 bases at J, with 12 bases in the middle. CDR3 length: 13 amino acids. These same data were also listed under a study on T cells in Graves' hyperthyroidism and ophthalmopathy.

The chain is built from TRBV28 and TRBJ2-7, with D perhaps matching TRBD1 (6 bases). The receptor was derived from a man aged 40-50 years with Graves disease. The specimen comprised peripheral blood mononuclear cells (PBMCs), sampled at new diagnosis, from a patient treated with antithyroid drugs. The CDR3 loop reads CASSTQDSYEQYF. CDR3 sequence (DNA): TGTGCCAGCAGCACACAGGACAGCTACGAGCAGTACTTC.